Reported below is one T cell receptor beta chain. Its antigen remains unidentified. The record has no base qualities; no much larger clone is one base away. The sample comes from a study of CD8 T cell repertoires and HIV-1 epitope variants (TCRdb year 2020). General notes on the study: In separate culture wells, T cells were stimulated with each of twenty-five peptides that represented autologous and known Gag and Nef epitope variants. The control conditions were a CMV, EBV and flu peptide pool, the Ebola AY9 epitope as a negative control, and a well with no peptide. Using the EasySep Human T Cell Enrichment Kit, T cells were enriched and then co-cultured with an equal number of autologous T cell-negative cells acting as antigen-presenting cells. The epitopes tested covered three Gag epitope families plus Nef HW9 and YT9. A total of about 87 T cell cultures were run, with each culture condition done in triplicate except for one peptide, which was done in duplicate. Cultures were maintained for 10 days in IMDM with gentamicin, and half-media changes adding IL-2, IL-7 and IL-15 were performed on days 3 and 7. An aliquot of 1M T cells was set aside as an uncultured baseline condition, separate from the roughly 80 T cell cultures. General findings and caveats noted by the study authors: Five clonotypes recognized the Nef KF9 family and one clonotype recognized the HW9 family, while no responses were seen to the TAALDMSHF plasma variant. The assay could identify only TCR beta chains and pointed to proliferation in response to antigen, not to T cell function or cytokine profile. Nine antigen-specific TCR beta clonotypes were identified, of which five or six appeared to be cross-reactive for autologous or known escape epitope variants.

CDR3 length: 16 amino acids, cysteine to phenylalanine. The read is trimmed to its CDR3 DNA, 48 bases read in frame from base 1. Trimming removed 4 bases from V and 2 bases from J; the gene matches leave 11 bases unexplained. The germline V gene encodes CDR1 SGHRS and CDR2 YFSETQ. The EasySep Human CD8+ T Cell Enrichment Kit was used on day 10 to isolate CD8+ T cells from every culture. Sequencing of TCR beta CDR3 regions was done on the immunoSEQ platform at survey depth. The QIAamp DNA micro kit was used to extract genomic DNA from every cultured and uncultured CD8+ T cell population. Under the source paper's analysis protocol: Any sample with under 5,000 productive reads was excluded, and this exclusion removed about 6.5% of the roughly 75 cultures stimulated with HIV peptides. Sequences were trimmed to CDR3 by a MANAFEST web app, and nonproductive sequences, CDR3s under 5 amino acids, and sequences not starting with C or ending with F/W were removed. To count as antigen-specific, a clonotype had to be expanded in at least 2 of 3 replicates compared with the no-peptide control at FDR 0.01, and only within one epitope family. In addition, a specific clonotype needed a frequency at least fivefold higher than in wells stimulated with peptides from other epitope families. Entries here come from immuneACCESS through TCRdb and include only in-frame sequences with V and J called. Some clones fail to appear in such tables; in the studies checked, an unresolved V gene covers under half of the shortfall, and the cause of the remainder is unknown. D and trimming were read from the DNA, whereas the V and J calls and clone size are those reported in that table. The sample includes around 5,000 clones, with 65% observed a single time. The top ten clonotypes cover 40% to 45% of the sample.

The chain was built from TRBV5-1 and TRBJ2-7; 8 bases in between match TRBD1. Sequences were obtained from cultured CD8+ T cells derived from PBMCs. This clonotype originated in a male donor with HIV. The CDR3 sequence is CASSVGQGLTAYEQYF. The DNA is TGCGCCAGCAGCGTCGGACAGGGACTGACCGCCTACGAGCAGTACTTC.